This TCR beta chain was captured by sequencing in a study of blood T cell repertoires in COVID-19. Whole-study context: Samples came from the United States, Italy and Spain, spanning acute and convalescent COVID-19. From T cells, B-cell-depleted T cells, or PBMCs came the material, which was cDNA or gDNA.

CDR3 length: 13 residues. V dropped 3 bases and J dropped 8 bases, with 16 bases sitting between them. Per germline, CDR1 GTSNPN and CDR2 SVGIG (reference sequence). Per the study methods: Estimated nucleated cell counts came from reference gene primer amplification. Measured with immunoSEQ multiplex PCR; TCRdb has only the in-frame clones, and not every one. D and trimming were read from the DNA, whereas the V and J calls and clone size are those reported in that table. Counted here are more than 200,000 clones, 88% occurring once; the ten biggest clones make up 2.7%. V usage is TRBV30 and J usage is TRBJ1-2; unclear D gene. The sequence derives from a woman in her fifties or sixties with acute or convalescent COVID-19. Material: peripheral blood. CDR3 sequence: CAWRRPTTRGYTF. DNA of the CDR3: TGTGCCTGGAGGCGCCCCACGACGAGGGGCTACACCTTC.